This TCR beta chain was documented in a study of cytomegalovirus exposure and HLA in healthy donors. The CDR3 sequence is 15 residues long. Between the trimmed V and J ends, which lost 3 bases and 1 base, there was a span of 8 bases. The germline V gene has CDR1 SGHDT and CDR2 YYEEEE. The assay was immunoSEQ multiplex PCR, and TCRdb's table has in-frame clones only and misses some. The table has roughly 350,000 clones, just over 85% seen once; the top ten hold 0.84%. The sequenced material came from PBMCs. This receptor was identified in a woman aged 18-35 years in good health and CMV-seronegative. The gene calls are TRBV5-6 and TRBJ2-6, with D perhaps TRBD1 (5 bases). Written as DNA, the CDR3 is TGTGCCAGCAGCTGGGGCATATCTGGGGCCAACGTCCTGACTTTC. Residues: CASSWGISGANVLTF.